A selection of T cell receptor beta chains follows, all from one sample in a study of T cell responses to AZD1222 COVID-19 vaccine. The protocol was immunoSEQ multiplex PCR, while the TCRdb copy is restricted to in-frame clones and leaves out a portion. The sample has over 100,000 clones, 88% seen once. The specimen comprised peripheral blood, sampled on day 0 of AZD1222 vaccination. The receptor set was obtained from an adult in good health. The CDR3 runs from the conserved cysteine through the conserved F or W. Each record gives: clone size, V gene, D gene, J gene, CDR3 protein, CDR3 DNA. D genes are given only for firm matches. Only some rows state a clone size, as once, few, many or a class for expanded clones.

size: once
V: TRBV12-3/TRBV12-4
D: .
J: TRBJ2-2
CDR3: CASRTDGTGELFF
DNA: TGTGCCAGCAGGACGGACGGCACCGGGGAGCTGTTTTTT

size: .
V: TRBV10-3
D: TRBD2
J: TRBJ2-3
CDR3: CAIRPGLAGNRTDTQYF
DNA: TGTGCCATCAGACCGGGACTAGCGGGAAACCGCACAGATACGCAGTATTTT

size: .
V: TRBV27
D: .
J: TRBJ1-4
CDR3: CASSLVGGNEKLFF
DNA: TGTGCCAGCAGTCTAGTCGGGGGTAATGAAAAACTGTTTTTT

size: .
V: TRBV2
D: TRBD1
J: TRBJ1-2
CDR3: CASSRDSTNYGYTF
DNA: TGTGCCAGCAGCCGGGACAGCACGAACTATGGCTACACCTTC

size: .
V: TRBV29-1
D: .
J: TRBJ2-2
CDR3: CSVHELNTGELFF
DNA: TGCAGCGTCCACGAGTTGAACACCGGGGAGCTGTTTTTT

size: .
V: TRBV7-8
D: .
J: TRBJ1-2
CDR3: CASSLVGLDYGYTF
DNA: TGTGCCAGCAGCTTAGTAGGGCTCGACTATGGCTACACCTTC

size: .
V: TRBV6-5
D: .
J: TRBJ1-4
CDR3: CASSYWNRDGEKLFF
DNA: TGTGCCAGCAGTTACTGGAACAGGGACGGTGAAAAACTGTTTTTT

size: .
V: TRBV19
D: .
J: TRBJ2-1
CDR3: CASSIPASVNNEQFF
DNA: TGTGCCAGTAGTATTCCGGCCTCGGTCAACAATGAGCAGTTCTTC

size: .
V: TRBV18
D: TRBD1
J: TRBJ1-1
CDR3: CASSPRQGEVTEAFF
DNA: TGTGCCAGCTCACCACGACAGGGGGAGGTTACTGAAGCTTTCTTT

size: .
V: TRBV7-2
D: TRBD1
J: TRBJ1-2
CDR3: CASSKRTGVYGYTF
DNA: TGTGCCAGCAGCAAACGGACAGGGGTGTATGGCTACACCTTC

size: .
V: TRBV4-3
D: TRBD2
J: TRBJ2-1
CDR3: CASSQEDSGAIRGEQFF
DNA: TGCGCCAGCAGCCAAGAAGATAGCGGGGCGATACGGGGTGAGCAGTTCTTC

size: .
V: TRBV15
D: TRBD1
J: TRBJ1-3
CDR3: CATSRWTGGNTIYF
DNA: TGTGCCACCAGCAGATGGACAGGAGGAAACACCATATATTTT

size: .
V: TRBV27
D: TRBD1
J: TRBJ1-2
CDR3: CASSLSAGDRAGYTF
DNA: TGTGCCAGCAGTTTATCTGCCGGAGACAGGGCGGGCTACACCTTC

size: .
V: TRBV29-1
D: TRBD1
J: TRBJ1-2
CDR3: CSARDSFYGYTF
DNA: TGCAGCGCTCGGGACAGTTTCTATGGCTACACCTTC

size: few
V: TRBV5-1
D: .
J: TRBJ2-5
CDR3: CASSSEGQRKETQYF
DNA: TGCGCCAGCAGCTCGGAGGGACAGAGAAAAGAGACCCAGTACTTC

size: .
V: TRBV19
D: .
J: TRBJ2-7
CDR3: CASTRRGAPFASYEQYF
DNA: TGTGCCAGTACCCGGCGTGGGGCTCCCTTTGCGTCCTACGAGCAGTACTTC

size: .
V: TRBV4-3
D: .
J: TRBJ2-6
CDR3: CASSQELVLLGANVLTF
DNA: TGCGCCAGCAGCCAAGAATTGGTCCTCTTGGGGGCCAACGTCCTGACTTTC

size: .
V: TRBV18
D: .
J: TRBJ1-1
CDR3: CASSPDPRDTEAFF
DNA: TGTGCCAGCTCACCCGATCCAAGGGACACTGAAGCTTTCTTT

size: .
V: TRBV7-3
D: TRBD2
J: TRBJ2-3
CDR3: CASSSSSGRADTQYF
DNA: TGTGCCAGCAGCTCCTCTAGCGGGAGAGCAGATACGCAGTATTTT

size: .
V: TRBV19
D: TRBD2
J: TRBJ2-5
CDR3: CASSPPGRGGGETQYF
DNA: TGTGCCAGTAGTCCCCCGGGCCGCGGGGGTGGAGAGACCCAGTACTTC

size: .
V: TRBV29-1
D: .
J: TRBJ1-4
CDR3: CSVQGLATNEKLFF
DNA: TGCAGCGTCCAGGGACTTGCAACTAATGAAAAACTGTTTTTT

size: .
V: TRBV4-1
D: .
J: TRBJ2-4
CDR3: CASSLAGTRENIQYF
DNA: TGCGCCAGCAGCCTCGCCGGGACAAGGGAAAACATTCAGTACTTC

size: .
V: TRBV4-2
D: .
J: TRBJ2-4
CDR3: CASSQDTNIQYF
DNA: TGTGCCAGCAGCCAAGACACGAACATTCAGTACTTC

size: few
V: TRBV11-3
D: .
J: TRBJ2-3
CDR3: CASSYFPGCTDTQYF
DNA: TGTGCCAGCAGCTATTTTCCAGGGTGCACAGATACGCAGTATTTT

size: .
V: TRBV19
D: .
J: TRBJ1-5
CDR3: CASGLHQPQHF
DNA: TGTGCCAGCGGACTTCATCAGCCCCAGCATTTT

size: .
V: TRBV5-1
D: .
J: TRBJ2-3
CDR3: CASSTYTDTQYF
DNA: TGCGCCAGCAGCACCTACACAGATACGCAGTATTTT

size: .
V: TRBV6-6
D: .
J: TRBJ2-5
CDR3: CASSKLRETQYF
DNA: TGTGCCAGCAGTAAACTACGGGAGACCCAGTACTTC

size: .
V: TRBV5-4
D: TRBD1
J: TRBJ1-2
CDR3: CASSLDSGQANYGYTF
DNA: TGTGCCAGCAGCTTGGACTCGGGACAGGCTAACTATGGCTACACCTTC

size: .
V: TRBV7-2
D: .
J: TRBJ1-1
CDR3: CASSLGNRKNMNTEAFF
DNA: TGTGCCAGCAGCTTAGGTAACAGGAAAAACATGAACACTGAAGCTTTCTTT

size: .
V: TRBV6-6
D: .
J: TRBJ2-5
CDR3: CASSARVSLGETQYF
DNA: TGTGCCAGCAGTGCGAGGGTCTCCTTGGGGGAGACCCAGTACTTC

size: .
V: TRBV11-1
D: TRBD2
J: TRBJ2-1
CDR3: CASSLLAGGSGEQFF
DNA: TGTGCCAGCAGCTTACTAGCGGGGGGTTCCGGTGAGCAGTTCTTC

size: once
V: TRBV9
D: .
J: TRBJ1-5
CDR3: CASGTRGNQPQHF
DNA: TGTGCCAGCGGTACTCGTGGGAATCAGCCCCAGCATTTT

size: once
V: TRBV21-1
D: .
J: TRBJ2-1
CDR3: CASSKASYQSGGACPLGNEQFF
DNA: TGTGCCAGCAGCAAAGCTTCTTACCAAAGCGGGGGGGCTTGTCCCTTGGGGAATGAGCAGTTCTTC

size: few
V: TRBV6-6
D: .
J: TRBJ2-7
CDR3: CAGGRERVGEQYF
DNA: TGTGCCGGGGGCAGGGAAAGGGTAGGCGAGCAGTACTTC

size: .
V: TRBV9
D: .
J: TRBJ1-1
CDR3: CASSEGQITEAFF
DNA: TGTGCCAGCAGCGAAGGACAAATCACTGAAGCTTTCTTT

size: .
V: TRBV7-8
D: TRBD2
J: TRBJ2-1
CDR3: CASSLGLAGGEQFF
DNA: TGTGCCAGCAGCTTAGGACTAGCGGGGGGCGAGCAGTTCTTC

size: .
V: TRBV19
D: TRBD1
J: TRBJ1-1
CDR3: CASSTGDRAVGNTEAFF
DNA: TGTGCCAGTAGTACTGGGGACAGGGCTGTTGGGAACACTGAAGCTTTCTTT

size: .
V: TRBV5-5
D: .
J: TRBJ1-6
CDR3: CASSLGGRRGSPLHF
DNA: TGTGCCAGCAGCTTGGGAGGGAGAAGAGGTTCACCCCTCCACTTT

size: .
V: TRBV16
D: .
J: TRBJ1-4
CDR3: CASSGRGGRNEKLFF
DNA: TGTGCCAGCAGCGGACGTGGAGGCAGGAATGAAAAACTGTTTTTT

size: .
V: TRBV29-1
D: .
J: TRBJ2-7
CDR3: CSVGPTIAVHEQYF
DNA: TGCAGCGTTGGGCCGACGATAGCGGTGCACGAGCAGTACTTC

size: .
V: TRBV11-1
D: TRBD2
J: TRBJ2-1
CDR3: CASSLAGLAGVNEQFF
DNA: TGTGCCAGCAGCTTAGCTGGACTAGCGGGGGTCAATGAGCAGTTCTTC

size: .
V: TRBV15
D: .
J: TRBJ1-6
CDR3: CATSWMTSYNSPLHF
DNA: TGTGCCACCAGCTGGATGACCTCCTATAATTCACCCCTCCACTTT

size: .
V: TRBV19
D: .
J: TRBJ2-5
CDR3: CASTQGGGETQYF
DNA: TGTGCCAGTACCCAGGGAGGGGGGGAGACCCAGTACTTC

size: .
V: TRBV15
D: .
J: TRBJ1-2
CDR3: CATSRGDPNWGYTF
DNA: TGTGCCACCAGCAGAGGGGACCCAAACTGGGGCTACACCTTC

size: few
V: TRBV5-6
D: .
J: TRBJ1-5
CDR3: CASSLMTDQPQHF
DNA: TGTGCCAGCAGCTTGATGACCGATCAGCCCCAGCATTTT

size: .
V: TRBV4-3
D: .
J: TRBJ1-2
CDR3: CASSEGSFNYGYTF
DNA: TGCGCCAGCAGCGAGGGCTCATTTAACTATGGCTACACCTTC

size: .
V: TRBV27
D: .
J: TRBJ1-6
CDR3: CASSPSSTNNSPLHF
DNA: TGTGCCAGCAGTCCGTCGAGCACTAATAATTCACCCCTCCACTTT

size: .
V: TRBV7-2
D: .
J: TRBJ1-1
CDR3: CASSLVGGLNTEAFF
DNA: TGTGCCAGCAGCTTAGTCGGAGGACTGAACACTGAAGCTTTCTTT

size: .
V: TRBV20-1
D: .
J: TRBJ1-2
CDR3: CSLQRGDGYTF
DNA: TGCAGCCTCCAGCGGGGGGATGGCTACACCTTC

size: .
V: TRBV2
D: .
J: TRBJ1-1
CDR3: CASSNNRGTEAFF
DNA: TGTGCCAGCAGTAACAACCGTGGCACTGAAGCTTTCTTT